This T cell receptor (beta chain) was sequenced during a study of cytomegalovirus exposure and HLA in healthy donors. Study findings and constraints: The classifier reportedly diagnosed cytomegalovirus status with high specificity and sensitivity. When presence/absence was analysed, sequencing depth was taken to be roughly uniform across donors. One cluster of highly shared sequence variants probably arose as a sequencing artifact.

Notes on this clone: The antigen is unknown.

It was with 60 Vbeta and 13 Jbeta primers that the PCR ran. Original processing methods: Later work found around 72 million unique TCR beta chains, with 10 million to 14 million shared. Generated by immunoSEQ multiplex PCR, the TCRdb table keeps only in-frame clones and is missing some. V and J calls and clone size are copied from that table; D and trimming were computed from the DNA. The sample has 85,000 to 120,000 clones, approximately 77% seen once. The germline gives CDR1 MDHEN, CDR2 SYDVKM. Deletions cut 3 bases from V and 9 bases from J, with 15 bases between. The CDR3 consists of 14 residues. This chain joins TRBV28 and TRBJ1-5; no clear D. Sequenced sample: PBMCs. The sequence was collected from a male donor in good health and CMV-seropositive. DNA of the CDR3: TGTGCCAGCAGTTTTTCCACAGACCCCAGGCCCCAGCATTTT. Translating gives CASSFSTDPRPQHF. Supplemented by reference TRBV28 and TRBJ1-5, the full variable domain reads DVKVTQSSRYLVKRTGEKVFLECVQDMDHENMFWYRQDPGLGLRLIYFSYDVKMKEKGDIPEGYSVSREKKERFSLILESASTNQTSMYLCASSFSTDPRPQHFGDGTRLSIL.